This T cell receptor (beta chain) was profiled in a study of identifying expanded T cells in peripheral blood. Profiled with immunoSEQ multiplex PCR; TCRdb holds only in-frame clones, not every one. Counted here are around 70,000 clones, under 90% occurring once; the ten biggest clones make up under 3.5%. As to this clone: Its target is not known.

Per germline, CDR1 LGHNA and CDR2 YNFKEQ. This CDR3 has 17 residues. Between the trimmed V and J ends, which lost 4 bases and 1 base, there was a span of 20 bases. Notes on the study in general: Clone count variance between roughly 2-week samples rose with total template count. Over two and four weeks, about 15 and 19 clones changed, versus 1.2 between replicates.

This TCR came from a person aged 18 to 75 in good health. J is TRBJ2-7 and V is TRBV4-2; possible D gene TRBD1, 6 bases. The material sequenced was blood. CDR3 in DNA: TGTGCCAGCAGCCTGCTGTCCCGGGACAAGGGGTCCTACGAGCAGTACTTC. It is translated as CASSLLSRDKGSYEQYF.